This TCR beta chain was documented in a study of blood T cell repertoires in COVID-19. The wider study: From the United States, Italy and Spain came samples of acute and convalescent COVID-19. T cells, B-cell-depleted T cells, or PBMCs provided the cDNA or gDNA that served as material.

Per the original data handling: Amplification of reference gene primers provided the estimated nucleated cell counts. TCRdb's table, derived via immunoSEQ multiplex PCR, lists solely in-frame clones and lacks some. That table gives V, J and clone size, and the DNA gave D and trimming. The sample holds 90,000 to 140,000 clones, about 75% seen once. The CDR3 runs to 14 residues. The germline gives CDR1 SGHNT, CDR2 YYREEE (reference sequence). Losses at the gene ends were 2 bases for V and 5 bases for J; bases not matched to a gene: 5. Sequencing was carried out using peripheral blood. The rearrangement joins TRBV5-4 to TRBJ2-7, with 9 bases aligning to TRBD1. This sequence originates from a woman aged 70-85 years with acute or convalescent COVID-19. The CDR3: CASSLGRDRDEQYF. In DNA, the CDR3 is TGTGCCAGCAGCTTAGGTAGGGACAGGGACGAGCAGTACTTC.